This T cell receptor beta chain was identified in a study of cytomegalovirus exposure and HLA in healthy donors. The PCR was carried out with 60 Vbeta primers and 13 Jbeta primers. Sequenced by immunoSEQ multiplex PCR; TCRdb stores in-frame clones only, minus some. The sample has approximately 240,000 clones, about 81% seen once. General study points: Associated with cytomegalovirus, according to the listing, were 150 to 200 TCR beta chains. It was assumed in the presence/absence analyses that sequencing depth was roughly uniform across donors.

To note about this clone: The antigen is unknown.

CDR3 length: 15 amino acids. Germline assignment: CDR1 MNHNY and CDR2 SVGAGI (reference sequence). The sequenced material came from PBMCs. The source is a woman in her 40s in good health and CMV-seropositive. The rearrangement joins TRBV6-6 to TRBJ2-5; D is uncertain. The end of the DNA aligns better with TRBJ2-7, so the J call may be wrong. DNA for the CDR3: TGTGCCAGCAGTTACCTTCGCCTAAATACTTACGAGCAGTACTTC. Translated, it gives CASSYLRLNTYEQYF.